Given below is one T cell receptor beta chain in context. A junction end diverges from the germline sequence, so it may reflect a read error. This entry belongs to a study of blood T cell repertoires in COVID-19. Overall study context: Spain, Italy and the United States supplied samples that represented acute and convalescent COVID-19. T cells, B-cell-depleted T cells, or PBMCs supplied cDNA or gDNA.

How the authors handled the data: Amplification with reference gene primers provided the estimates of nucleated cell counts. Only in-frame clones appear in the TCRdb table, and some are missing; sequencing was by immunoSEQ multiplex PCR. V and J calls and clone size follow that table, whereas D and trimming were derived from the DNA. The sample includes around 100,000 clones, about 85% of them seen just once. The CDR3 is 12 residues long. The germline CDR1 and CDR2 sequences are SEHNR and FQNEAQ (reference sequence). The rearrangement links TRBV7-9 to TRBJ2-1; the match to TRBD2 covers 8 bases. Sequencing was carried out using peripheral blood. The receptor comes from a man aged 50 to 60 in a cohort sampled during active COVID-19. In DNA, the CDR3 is TGTGCCAGCAGCTTAGTGGCGGGGGGCCCTGTCTTC. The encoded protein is CASSLVAGGPVF.